The present T cell receptor (beta chain) was sequenced within a study of graft-versus-host responses after intestinal transplantation. TCRdb's table, derived via immunoSEQ multiplex PCR, lists solely in-frame clones and lacks some. There are about 93,000 clones in the sample; over 80% occur only once, and 0.45% to 0.6% lies in the top ten. With respect to this clone: Its antigen is undetermined.

Germline loops: CDR1 SGHKS, CDR2 YYEKEE (reference sequence). The CDR3 is made up of 16 amino acids. With V trimmed by 4 bases and J by 4 bases, 8 bases remained unmatched. The sample consisted of unstimulated CD8+ T cells sorted from spleen or lymph node cells, taken before intestinal transplant. The rearrangement joins TRBV5-5 to TRBJ2-7, with 13 bases matching TRBD2. This clonotype originated in a human donor who received an intestinal transplant. The CDR3 here is CASSHGTSGKVYEQYF. Written as DNA, the CDR3 is TGTGCCAGCAGCCACGGGACTAGCGGGAAGGTGTACGAGCAGTACTTC. Filled out from reference TRBV5-5 and TRBJ2-7, the complete variable domain reads DAGVTQSPTHLIKTRGQQVTLRCSPISGHKSVSWYQQVLGQGPQFIFQYYEKEERGRGNFPDRFSARQFPNYSSELNVNALLLGDSALYLCASSHGTSGKVYEQYFGPGTRLTVT.